Described below is a single T cell receptor beta chain sequence and its context. As yet, its antigen is unknown. Use of 60 Vbeta and 13 Jbeta primers characterized the PCR. Generated by immunoSEQ multiplex PCR, the TCRdb table keeps only in-frame clones and is missing some. This sample's table has around 140,000 clones. The data stem from a study of cytomegalovirus exposure and HLA in healthy donors. General study findings and limits: TCR beta sequences reportedly predicted the HLA-A and HLA-B alleles of most subjects accurately.

The V gene end was trimmed by 2 bases and the J gene end by 4 bases; junction bases not matched to a gene: 3. Germline assignment: CDR1 MNHEY and CDR2 SVGAGI. CDR3 length equals 14 residues. The sequence was collected from a young man in good health and CMV-seronegative. Material for sequencing was PBMCs. This chain links TRBV6-5 with TRBJ1-1, with 8 nucleotides matching TRBD1. CDR3 bases: TGTGCCAGCAGTTACGGACAGGGTGGCACTGAAGCTTTCTTT. Its protein product is CASSYGQGGTEAFF.